One sample yielded the 24 T cell receptor beta chains listed below, sequenced in a study of tumor and adjacent non-tumor tissue in lung cancer. The library came from three nested PCR rounds adapted from ARM-PCR protocols. Each CDR3 protein gets one entry after TCRdb re-called the multiplex PCR reads with MiXCR. The table has about 86,000 distinct CDR3 sequences, around 82% seen once. No cell sorting was done before RNA was extracted from the tissue. More than 3 cm separated this lung sample from the edge of the tumor. Sequenced sample: distant non-tumor lung tissue. The receptors originated from a woman aged 50 to 60 with non-small cell lung cancer.

Worth noting for this clonotype: At one of its ends the junction is not consistent with the germline gene, which may arise from a read error. This chain links TRBV11-2 with TRBJ2-7; D remains unclear. The CDR3 covers 13 residues. CDR1 and CDR2 (germline): SGHAT, FQNNGV. The CDR3 coding sequence is TGTGCCTGCAGCTTGGAATCTAAAGCTCAGCGGTACTTC. Translated: CACSLESKAQRYF.

The chain is built from TRBV6-6 and TRBJ2-3; D not certain. The CDR3 is 12 amino acids. Germline V lookup: CDR1 MNHNY, CDR2 SVGAGI (reference sequence). The V gene lost 2 bases and the J gene lost 6 bases, with 6 bases spanning the gap. Here the CDR3 DNA reads TGTGCCAGCAGTTACGATTTGGATACGCAGTATTTT. The encoded protein is CASSYDLDTQYF.

In the case of this clonotype: The junction differs from germline at one of its ends, possibly a read error. This chain uses TRBV12-3 or TRBV12-4 with TRBJ1-6, with a tentative D call TRBD1 (6 bases). This CDR3 spans 13 amino acids. The CDR3 loop reads CASTWTANSPLHF. The CDR3 bases are TGTGCCAGCACTTGGACAGCTAATTCACCCCTTCACTTT.

Comment on this clonotype: In this CDR3 the conserved last residue, phenylalanine or tryptophan, is missing, so a read error is likely. Because the CDR3's place on the DNA is in doubt, the DNA is left out and the CDR3 is given as listed by TCRdb. The V call is TRBV21-1, the J call TRBJ2-7; the D segment call TRBD2 is taken from the table without a DNA check. TRBV21-1 corresponds to a pseudogene. The CDR3 sequence runs 13 residues, both termini included. The CDR3 is CASSKCGVIEQYL.

A remark on this clonotype: Given a much more abundant clone one base away, this may be a read error. The rearrangement uses TRBV4-1 and TRBJ2-5, with D possibly called TRBD1 or TRBD2 (5 bases each). Germline V gene sequence: CDR1 MGHRA, CDR2 YSYEKL. CDR3 length equals 14 residues. Trimming removed 8 bases at V and 2 bases at J, with 15 bases between. The CDR3 DNA reads as TGCGCCAGCTCCGGGGCAATCTATCAAGAGACCCAGTACTTC. Translation: CASSGAIYQETQYF.

Comments on this clonotype: The conserved closing phenylalanine or tryptophan is absent in this CDR3, likely reflecting a read error. The DNA is left out, because the CDR3 cannot be placed on it with certainty; the CDR3 is given as TCRdb lists it. The chain has TRBV11-2 and TRBJ2-7; the table assigns TRBD1, which was not confirmed against the DNA. Germline lookup yields CDR1 SGHAT and CDR2 FQNNGV. Including both end residues, the CDR3 is 15 amino acids long. CDR3: CASSIGTGRIYEQYL.

In this sample, this clonotype turned up once. The chain recombines TRBV6-1 with TRBJ2-1; possibly TRBD1 or TRBD2 for D (5 bases each). The CDR3 spans 16 residues. CDR1 is MNHNS, CDR2 SASEGT, per germline. The CDR3 spells CAAAGGMGVAYNEQFF. Written as DNA, the CDR3 is TGTGCTGCGGCTGGGGGTATGGGAGTTGCCTACAATGAGCAGTTCTTC.

About this clonotype: Germline and junction disagree at one end, which may indicate a read error. The V call is TRBV5-1, the J call TRBJ1-1; possibly TRBD1 for D (5 bases). The CDR3 is 14 amino acids. Germline assignment: CDR1 SGHRS and CDR2 YFSETQ. CDR3: CASSLNAVDTEAFF. CDR3 DNA: TGCGCCAGCAGCTTGAATGCGGTGGACACCGAAGCTTTCTTT.

In regard to this clonotype: One end of the junction varies from germline; a read error may be responsible. V usage is TRBV29-1 and J usage is TRBJ1-4; no reliable D call. Germline V gene data show CDR1 as SQVTM and CDR2 as ANQGSEA. The CDR3 runs 12 residues. CDR3 sequence reads: CRVEHRGEKLFF. The CDR3 DNA is TGCAGAGTTGAGCACCGTGGGGAAAAACTGTTTTTT. The full variable domain, in which reference TRBV29-1 and TRBJ1-4 provide the parts outside the CDR3, is SAVISQKPSRDICQRGTSLTIQCQVDSQVTMMFWYRQQPGQSLTLIATANQGSEATYESGFVIDKFPISRPNLTFSTLTVSNMSPEDSSIYLCRVEHRGEKLFFGSGTQLSVL.

The chain carries TRBV6-5 and TRBJ2-1; 10 bases map to TRBD1. Looked up from germline, CDR1 is MNHEY and CDR2 is SVGAGI. The V and J ends lost 11 bases and 7 bases, in that order; junction bases with no gene match: 11. There are 14 residues in the CDR3. The CDR3 sequence: CAWRRQGAGNEQFF. The CDR3 DNA reads as TGTGCCTGGAGGAGACAGGGGGCGGGTAATGAGCAGTTCTTC.

This clonotype was seen a few times. The chain is built from TRBV12-3 or TRBV12-4 and TRBJ2-1; D might be TRBD2 (6 bases). Trimming stripped 2 bases from V and 2 bases from J, with 10 bases between. This CDR3 has 15 residues. CDR3 protein: CASSLKLATYNEQFF. The CDR3 nucleotides read TGTGCCAGCAGTTTAAAGCTAGCGACCTACAATGAGCAGTTCTTC.

CDR3 sequence reads: CASSPARDTGELFF. As DNA, the CDR3 is TGTGCCAGCAGCCCCGCGAGGGACACCGGGGAGCTGTTTTTT. J is TRBJ2-2 and V is TRBV7-3; possibly TRBD2 for D (5 bases). CDR1 is SGHTA, CDR2 FQGTGA, per germline. CDR3 length: 14 amino acids. Deletions cut 5 bases from V and 3 bases from J, with 10 bases between.

CDR3 DNA: TGTGCCAGCAGCAGCCCCGACACCCCCTTTGGTAACTATGGCTACACCTTC. Protein: CASSSPDTPFGNYGYTF. The V call is TRBV5-6, the J call TRBJ1-2, with D unclear. Germline CDR1 SGHDT, CDR2 YYEEEE. CDR3 size: 17 residues. The V and J ends lost 4 bases and 1 base respectively, with 20 bases between them.

This clonotype came up many times. The chain couples TRBV14 to TRBJ2-7; D gene ambiguous. The CDR3 runs to 13 residues. The germline V gene has CDR1 SGHDN and CDR2 FVKESK. With 1 base removed from V and 2 bases from J, the gap between germline ends came to 6 bases. The CDR3 DNA sequence: TGTGCCAGCAGCCAAGTTCATGCCTACGAGCAGTACTTC. This sequence encodes CASSQVHAYEQYF.

Only a few counts were recorded for this clonotype. One end of the junction fails to match germline, which may point to a read error. The chain has TRBV20-1 and TRBJ1-3; 7 bases are a match to TRBD1. The CDR3 is 14 amino acids. The V gene's germline CDR1 is DFQATT and CDR2 SNEGSKA (reference sequence). Here the CDR3 DNA reads TGCAGTACTAGCAAAGGACAGGTCGGAAACACCATATATTTT. Its translation is CSTSKGQVGNTIYF.

This clonotype has more than one count but fewer than ten. A junction end diverges from the germline sequence, so it may reflect a read error. This chain links TRBV29-1 with TRBJ2-5, with no clear D. Germline V gene sequence: CDR1 SQVTM, CDR2 ANQGSEA. CDR3 length: 14 residues. This chain's CDR3 is CSVETALHQETQYF. Here the CDR3 DNA reads TGCAGTGTTGAAACGGCCTTACATCAAGAGACCCAGTACTTC.

As to this clonotype: One end of the junction is discordant with germline, which a read error may explain. The chain employs TRBV4-1 and TRBJ2-5, with D unclear. Germline values: CDR1 MGHRA, CDR2 YSYEKL. CDR3 length: 13 residues. The CDR3 nucleotides are TGCGCCAGCAGCCCGGTGACCCAAGAGACCCGGTACTTC. It codes for CASSPVTQETRYF.

Details on this clonotype: This likely comes from a read error, as the CDR3 has no conserved phenylalanine or tryptophan at its end. It is unclear where the CDR3 begins or ends on the DNA, so no DNA is shown, and the CDR3 is as TCRdb lists it. The chain is built from TRBV6-6 and TRBJ2-3; the listed D gene, TRBD1, was not tested against the DNA. The CDR3 is 14 amino acids in total, end residues counted. Germline-derived CDR1 and CDR2 are MNHNY and SVGAGI (reference sequence). This CDR3 reads CASTGDSSTDTQYY.

Points on this clonotype: One end of the junction fails to match germline, which may point to a read error. The CDR3 DNA is TGTGCCAGCAGCCATACAGTAGAGGTGGTTCCCTACGAGCAGTATTTC. This codes for CASSHTVEVVPYEQYF. V gene TRBV4-2 combines with J gene TRBJ2-7; D ambiguous. This CDR3 has 16 amino acids. Looked up from germline, CDR1 is LGHNA and CDR2 is YNFKEQ.

In this sample, this clonotype turned up many times. The rearrangement links TRBV28 to TRBJ2-1, with 9 nucleotides matching TRBD2. The CDR3 is 14 amino acids. CDR1 is MDHEN, CDR2 SYDVKM, per germline. After removal of 3 bases from V and 6 bases from J, the junction contained 3 bases not matched to a gene. CDR3 DNA sequence: TGTGCCAGCAGTTTCGGACTAGCGTCCAATGAGCAGTTCTTC. Protein product: CASSFGLASNEQFF.

The J gene is TRBJ1-5, the V gene TRBV6-2 or TRBV6-3, with D hard to call. The CDR3 has 18 residues. Germline CDR1 MNHEY, CDR2 SVGEGT. The germline V and J ends were trimmed by 10 bases and 1 base, with 26 bases remaining between them. The CDR3 region is CANSLPAYTFRSNQPQHF. CDR3 bases: TGTGCCAACAGCCTCCCCGCCTACACGTTCAGGAGCAATCAGCCCCAGCATTTT.

As to this clonotype: At one end the junction does not follow the germline gene, possibly because of a read error. The chain couples TRBV5-8 to TRBJ2-2; TRBD2 might be the D (6 bases). The CDR3 totals 14 residues. Looked up from germline, CDR1 is SGHTS and CDR2 is YDEGEE. Here the CDR3 DNA reads TGTGCCAGCAGCTTGGCCAGACTTACCGGGGGGCTGTTTTTT. This sequence encodes CASSLARLTGGLFF.

The chain combines TRBV12-3 or TRBV12-4 with TRBJ1-2, with TRBD1 as a possible D gene (6 bases). The V end lost 5 bases, the J end lost 13 bases, and 26 bases lay between the germline ends. The CDR3 totals 15 residues. The CDR3 region is CASSPNTGTPYACTF. CDR3 coding DNA: TGTGCCAGCAGTCCAAATACAGGGACACCCTATGCCTGCACCTTC.

About this clonotype itself: This clone may be a read error of a much larger clone one base away. The chain employs TRBV20-1 and TRBJ2-7; the D is unclear. CDR3 length equals 13 residues. Germline V lookup: CDR1 DFQATT, CDR2 SNEGSKA (reference sequence). CDR3 nucleotide sequence: TGCAGTGCTAGAGATCCCACAAGCCTCCGAGCGTGCTTC. It yields the protein CSARDPTSLRACF.